This TCR beta chain derives from a study of shared clonotypes between healthy human individuals. Study observations and caveats: Non-shared clonotypes had lower generation probabilities than clonotypes shared by all four sorted-subset donors.

This CDR3 spans 17 amino acids. CDR1 and CDR2 (germline): SGHTA, FQGNSA. The junction had 16 bases not matched to a gene; V was cut back by 7 bases and J by 6 bases. CD45RO-negative cells were positively selected for CCR7, leaving out terminally differentiated effector memory CD45RA+ cells. The donor population consisted of healthy HIV-negative adults with no recent acute infections or vaccinations. Comments on this clone: Its target is not known.

In the original analysis: With immunoSEQ giving junction-only sequences and no quality scores, filtering differed. Libraries were prepared by immunoSEQ multiplex PCR; TCRdb keeps only in-frame clonotypes and omits some of them. For V, J and clone size, that table is used; D and trimming come from the DNA. The sample contains 550,000 to 750,000 clones, about 91% of which appear only once. The TCR originated in a man under 40 in good health. The gene calls are TRBV7-2 and TRBJ2-2; 8 bases are shared with TRBD2. Source material: naive CD8+ T cells sorted from blood. DNA for the CDR3: TGTGCCAGCAATCCAATTCTTACTAGCGGTTACGCCGGGGAGCTGTTTTTT. It translates to CASNPILTSGYAGELFF. Variable domain in full (rest from reference TRBV7-2 and TRBJ2-2): GAGVSQSPSNKVTEKGKDVELRCDPISGHTALYWYRQSLGQGLEFLIYFQGNSAPDKSGLPSDRFSAERTGGSVSTLTIQRTQQEDSAVYLCASNPILTSGYAGELFFGEGSRLTVL.